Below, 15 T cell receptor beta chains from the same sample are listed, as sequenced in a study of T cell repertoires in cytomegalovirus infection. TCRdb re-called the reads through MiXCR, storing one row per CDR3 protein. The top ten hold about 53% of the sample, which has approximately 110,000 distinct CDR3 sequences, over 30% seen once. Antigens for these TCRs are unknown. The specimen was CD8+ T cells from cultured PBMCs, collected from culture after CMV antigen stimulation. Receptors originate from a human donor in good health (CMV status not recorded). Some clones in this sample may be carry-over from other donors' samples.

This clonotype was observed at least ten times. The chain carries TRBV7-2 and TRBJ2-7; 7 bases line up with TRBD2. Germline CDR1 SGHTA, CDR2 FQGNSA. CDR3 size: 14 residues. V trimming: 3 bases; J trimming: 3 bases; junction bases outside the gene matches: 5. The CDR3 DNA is TGTGCCAGCAGCTTGGGAGCGGGGATCTACGAGCAGTACTTC. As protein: CASSLGAGIYEQYF.

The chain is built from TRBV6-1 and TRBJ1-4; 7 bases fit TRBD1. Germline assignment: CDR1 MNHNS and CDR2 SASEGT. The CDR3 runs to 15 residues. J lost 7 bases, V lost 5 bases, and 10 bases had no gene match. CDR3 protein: CASSYINDRVEKLFF. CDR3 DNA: TGTGCCAGCAGTTACATCAACGACAGGGTTGAAAAACTGTTTTTT.

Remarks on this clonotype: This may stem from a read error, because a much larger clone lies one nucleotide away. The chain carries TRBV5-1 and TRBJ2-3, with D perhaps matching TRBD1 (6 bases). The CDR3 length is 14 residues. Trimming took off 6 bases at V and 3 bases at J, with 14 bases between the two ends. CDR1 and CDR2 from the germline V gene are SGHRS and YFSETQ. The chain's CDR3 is CASKLSGVTDTQYF. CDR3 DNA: TGCGCCAGCAAACTTTCAGGGGTTACAGATACGCAGTATTTT. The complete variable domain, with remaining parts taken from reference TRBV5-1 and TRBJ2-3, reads KAGVTQTPRYLIKTRGQQVTLSCSPISGHRSVSWYQQTPGQGLQFLFEYFSETQRNKGNFPGRFSGRQFSNSRSEMNVSTLELGDSALYLCASKLSGVTDTQYFGPGTRLTVL.

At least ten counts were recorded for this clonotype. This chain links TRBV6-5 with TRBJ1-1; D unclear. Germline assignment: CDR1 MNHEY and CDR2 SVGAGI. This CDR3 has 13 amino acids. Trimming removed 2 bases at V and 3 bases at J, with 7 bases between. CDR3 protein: CASSYIRDTEAFF. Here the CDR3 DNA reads TGTGCCAGCAGTTACATCCGGGACACTGAAGCTTTCTTT.

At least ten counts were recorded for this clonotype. The CDR3 is CASSLAGRNVGRETQYF. DNA of the CDR3: TGTGCCAGCAGCTTAGCGGGCCGAAACGTCGGTCGGGAGACCCAGTACTTC. This chain connects TRBV7-8 to TRBJ2-5; D is undetermined. Looked up from germline, CDR1 is SGHVS and CDR2 is FQNEAQ. Between the trimmed V and J ends, which lost 0 bases and 5 bases, there was a span of 19 bases. CDR3 length: 17 residues.

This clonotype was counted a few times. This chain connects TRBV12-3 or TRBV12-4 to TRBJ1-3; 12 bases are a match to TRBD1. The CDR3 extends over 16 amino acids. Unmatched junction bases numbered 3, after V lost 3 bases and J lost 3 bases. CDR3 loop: CASSFGTGGRGNTIYF. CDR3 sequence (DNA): TGTGCCAGCAGTTTTGGGACAGGGGGCCGTGGAAACACCATATATTTT.

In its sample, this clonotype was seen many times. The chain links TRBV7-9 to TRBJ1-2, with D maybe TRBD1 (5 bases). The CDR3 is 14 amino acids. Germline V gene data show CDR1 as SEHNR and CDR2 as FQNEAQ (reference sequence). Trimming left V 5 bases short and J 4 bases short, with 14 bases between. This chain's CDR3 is CASSDRRDIYGYTF. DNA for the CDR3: TGTGCCAGCAGCGACCGCAGGGATATCTATGGCTACACCTTC.

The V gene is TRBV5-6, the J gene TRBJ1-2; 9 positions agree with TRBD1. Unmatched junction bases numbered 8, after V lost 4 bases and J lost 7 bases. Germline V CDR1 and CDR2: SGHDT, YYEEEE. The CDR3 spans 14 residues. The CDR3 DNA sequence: TGTGCCAGCAGCCTGACCGGGACAGGGCTTGGCTACACCTTC. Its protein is CASSLTGTGLGYTF. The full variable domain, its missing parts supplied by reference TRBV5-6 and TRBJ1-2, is DAGVTQSPTHLIKTRGQQVTLRCSPKSGHDTVSWYQQALGQGPQFIFQYYEEEERQRGNFPDRFSGHQFPNYSSELNVNALLLGDSALYLCASSLTGTGLGYTFGSGTRLTVV.

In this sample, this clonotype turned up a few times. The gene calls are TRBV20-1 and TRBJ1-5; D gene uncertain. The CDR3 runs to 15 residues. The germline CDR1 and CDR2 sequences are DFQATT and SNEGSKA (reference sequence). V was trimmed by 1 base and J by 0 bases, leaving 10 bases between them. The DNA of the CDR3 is TGCAGTGCTAGAGGAGTAACCTATAGCAATCAGCCCCAGCATTTT. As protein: CSARGVTYSNQPQHF.

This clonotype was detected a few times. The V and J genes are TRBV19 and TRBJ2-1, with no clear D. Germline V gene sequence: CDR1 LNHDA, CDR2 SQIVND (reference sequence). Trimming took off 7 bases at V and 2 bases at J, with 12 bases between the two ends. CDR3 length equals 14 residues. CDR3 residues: CASNSGTAYNEQFF. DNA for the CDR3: TGTGCCAGTAATTCTGGAACAGCCTACAATGAGCAGTTCTTC.

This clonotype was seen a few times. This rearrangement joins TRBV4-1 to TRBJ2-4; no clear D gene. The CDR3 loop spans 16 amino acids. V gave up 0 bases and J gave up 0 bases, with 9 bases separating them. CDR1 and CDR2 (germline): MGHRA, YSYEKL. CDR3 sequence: CASSQDGPGAKNIQYF. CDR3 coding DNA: TGCGCCAGCAGCCAAGACGGCCCCGGAGCCAAAAACATTCAGTACTTC.

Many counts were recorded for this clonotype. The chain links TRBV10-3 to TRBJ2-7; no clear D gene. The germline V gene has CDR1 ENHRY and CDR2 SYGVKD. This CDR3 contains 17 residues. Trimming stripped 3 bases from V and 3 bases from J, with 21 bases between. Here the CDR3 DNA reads TGTGCCATCAGTGATCCGGCAAGGGCGGAAAGCAACTACGAGCAGTACTTC. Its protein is CAISDPARAESNYEQYF.

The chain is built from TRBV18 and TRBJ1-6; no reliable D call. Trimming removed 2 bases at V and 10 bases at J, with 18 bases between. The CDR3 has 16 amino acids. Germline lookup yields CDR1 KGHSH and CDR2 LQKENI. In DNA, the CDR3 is TGTGCCAGCTCACCAATGGCCGGGAATCCAAAATCACCCCTCCACTTT. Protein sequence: CASSPMAGNPKSPLHF.

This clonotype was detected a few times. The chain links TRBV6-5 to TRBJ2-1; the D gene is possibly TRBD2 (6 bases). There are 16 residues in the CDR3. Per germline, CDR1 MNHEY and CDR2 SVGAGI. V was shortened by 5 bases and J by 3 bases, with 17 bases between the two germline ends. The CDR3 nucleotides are TGTGCCAGCAGTCGTATCGGGGACTGGAGCTACAATGAGCAGTTCTTC. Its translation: CASSRIGDWSYNEQFF.

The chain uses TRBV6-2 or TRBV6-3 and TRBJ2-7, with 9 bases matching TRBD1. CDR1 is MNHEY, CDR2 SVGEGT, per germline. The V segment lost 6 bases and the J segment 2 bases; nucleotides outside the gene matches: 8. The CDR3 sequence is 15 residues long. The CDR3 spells CASSSPRDRAYEQYF. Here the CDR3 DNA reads TGTGCCAGCAGCTCGCCCCGGGACAGGGCCTACGAGCAGTACTTC.